This T cell receptor beta chain was profiled in a study of breast tumors, draining lymph nodes, adjacent tissues. This clonotype ranks as medium-sized. Germline-derived CDR1 and CDR2 are SGHVS and FQNEAQ. The J segment lost 14 bases and the V segment lost 1 base, leaving 10 bases of the junction unmatched. This CDR3 region has 14 residues. TCRdb independently ran MiXCR on the multiplex PCR reads; one entry per CDR3 protein. The data hold 20,000 or so distinct CDR3 sequences, with roughly 44% observed a single time. The V and J genes are TRBV7-8 and TRBJ1-4; 7 nucleotides align to TRBD1. The source of this sequence is a female donor with breast cancer. Some clones in this sample may be carry-over from other donors' samples. The material sequenced was breast tumor tissue. In DNA, the CDR3 is TGTGCCAGCAGCTTAGGGGGACAGAACTTGCGGCTGTTTTTT. Protein: CASSLGGQNLRLFF.